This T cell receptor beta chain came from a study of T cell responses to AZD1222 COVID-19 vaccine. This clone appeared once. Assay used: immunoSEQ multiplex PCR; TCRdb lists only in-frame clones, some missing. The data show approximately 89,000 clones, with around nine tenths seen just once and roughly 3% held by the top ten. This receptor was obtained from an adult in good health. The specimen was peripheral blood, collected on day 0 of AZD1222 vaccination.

CDR3 sequence reads: CAWSIPGGQPQHF. The CDR3 bases are TGTGCCTGGAGTATTCCAGGGGGGCAGCCCCAGCATTTT. The chain recombines TRBV30 with TRBJ1-5; 7 bases are a match to TRBD1. Trimming at V came to 2 bases and at J to 7 bases, leaving 5 bases not matched to a gene. The germline V gene has CDR1 GTSNPN and CDR2 SVGIG (reference sequence). This CDR3 is 13 amino acids long.